Shown below are 25 T cell receptor beta chains from a single sample sequenced in a study of siplizumab effects on memory and regulatory T cells (dated by TCRdb to between 2018 and 2021). To prepare the library, the immunoSEQ multiplex PCR assay was applied. This immuneACCESS table, as held by TCRdb, lists in-frame sequences with V and J called but not all clones. Of the missing ones, under half trace to an unresolved V gene in checked studies; the others have no known cause. A total of 90,000 to 120,000 clones appear in this sample, about 91% of them only once. The top ten hold roughly 2.5% of the sample. Sequences were obtained from CD4+ T cells sorted from blood. The receptors were gathered from a human donor in good health. Some clones in this sample may be carry-over from other donors' samples.

The chain links TRBV6-9 to TRBJ2-7; D remains unclear. This CDR3 has 11 amino acids. Germline V CDR1 and CDR2: MNHGY, SVAAGI. V was shortened by 11 bases and J by 7 bases, with 15 bases between the two germline ends. CDR3 bases: TGTGCCCCTGGGCAGGTCGGGGAGCAGTACTTC. Residues: CAPGQVGEQYF.

The rearrangement uses TRBV4-1 and TRBJ2-7; 8 bases agree with TRBD1. Trimming cost V 3 bases and J 7 bases; bases outside gene matches: 8. CDR1 is MGHRA and CDR2 is YSYEKL in the germline V gene. This CDR3 region has 14 residues. This CDR3 is CASSHDRGSGEQYF. The DNA for the CDR3 is TGCGCCAGCAGCCATGACAGGGGTTCTGGGGAGCAGTACTTC.

The chain joins TRBV19 to TRBJ2-7, with 10 bases that match TRBD2. This CDR3 has 15 residues. The trim removed 1 base at V and 2 bases at J, leaving 2 bases unmatched. CDR1 and CDR2 (germline): LNHDA, SQIVND (reference sequence). The CDR3 bases are TGTGCCAGTAGTATAGGGACTAGCGGTCCCTACGAGCAGTACTTC. Translating it yields CASSIGTSGPYEQYF.

The chain employs TRBV11-2 and TRBJ1-1, with TRBD1 matching over 9 bases. This CDR3 spans 15 amino acids. The junction had 7 bases not matched to a gene; V was cut back by 4 bases and J by 4 bases. Germline V gives CDR1 SGHAT, CDR2 FQNNGV. In DNA form, the CDR3 reads TGTGCCAGCAGCTCCACCGGGACAGGGCTCACTGAAGCTTTCTTT. This sequence encodes CASSSTGTGLTEAFF.

V and J are TRBV7-6 and TRBJ2-7; 9 positions match TRBD1. V shed 5 bases and J 6 bases; nucleotides not matched to a gene: 5. CDR3 length equals 13 residues. Germline CDR1 is SGHVS and CDR2 is FNYEAQ. The CDR3 DNA reads as TGTGCCAGCAGCGCCGGGACAGGGACCGAGCAGTACTTC. It specifies CASSAGTGTEQYF.

The chain carries TRBV19 and TRBJ2-1; 10 bases are a match to TRBD2. Germline V gene data show CDR1 as LNHDA and CDR2 as SQIVND (reference sequence). V was pared by 3 bases and J by 4 bases, with 6 bases of the junction left unmatched. The CDR3 is 16 amino acids. The CDR3 bases are TGTGCCAGTAGTATTTTGTCTAGCGGGGGATACAATGAGCAGTTCTTC. It codes for CASSILSSGGYNEQFF.

V usage is TRBV5-1 and J usage is TRBJ2-5; 7 bases are shared with TRBD2. The length of the CDR3 is 14 residues. The ends lost 0 bases at V and 6 bases at J; junction bases unmatched: 5. Germline V lookup: CDR1 SGHRS, CDR2 YFSETQ. Written as DNA, the CDR3 is TGCGCCAGCAGCTTGGACAGCGGGGAGAAGACCCAGTACTTC. Protein product: CASSLDSGEKTQYF.

Here the CDR3 DNA reads TGTGCCAGCAGTGAAACAAGGGGGTACGGAAACACCATATATTTT. Protein: CASSETRGYGNTIYF. The chain is built from TRBV6-1 and TRBJ1-3, with D possibly TRBD1 on 6 matching bases. The CDR3 spans 15 residues. From germline, CDR1 is MNHNS and CDR2 SASEGT. The V end was cut by 2 bases, the J end by 4 bases, with 12 bases between.

This rearrangement joins TRBV6-1 to TRBJ2-3; tentative D call: TRBD2 (6 bases). This CDR3 contains 13 residues. The V and J ends lost 5 bases and 3 bases respectively, with 9 bases between them. The germline gives CDR1 MNHNS, CDR2 SASEGT. CDR3 amino acids: CASSLGGTDTQYF. Here the CDR3 DNA reads TGTGCCAGCAGTTTGGGGGGTACAGATACGCAGTATTTT.

This clone was seen just once. The chain has TRBV6-1 and TRBJ2-7; a weak D match, TRBD2 (6 bases). The germline V gene encodes CDR1 MNHNS and CDR2 SASEGT. V lost 3 bases, J lost 4 bases, and 19 bases lay in between. The CDR3 is 16 amino acids. CDR3 sequence: CASSEHSGTSNYEQYF. The CDR3 DNA follows: TGTGCCAGCAGTGAGCACTCCGGTACTAGCAATTACGAGCAGTACTTC.

The chain combines TRBV27 with TRBJ2-1; 11 nucleotides agree with TRBD2. Germline V gene sequence: CDR1 MNHEY, CDR2 SMNVEV (reference sequence). The CDR3 consists of 15 residues. J was trimmed by 3 bases and V by 6 bases; bases with no gene match: 4. The CDR3 region has the DNA TGTGCCAGCAGACGAGGGACTAGCGGCTACAATGAGCAGTTCTTC. Translation: CASRRGTSGYNEQFF.

V is TRBV7-9 and J is TRBJ1-2; maybe TRBD1 (6 bases). V gave up 0 bases and J gave up 6 bases, with 17 bases separating them. Per germline, CDR1 SEHNR and CDR2 FQNEAQ (reference sequence). The CDR3 totals 16 residues. The CDR3 here is CASSLALVGAGDGYTF. For the CDR3, the DNA is TGTGCCAGCAGCTTAGCCCTTGTGGGGGCCGGGGATGGCTACACCTTC.

This clone has only a few counts. The CDR3 nucleotides read TGTGCCATCGGGGGCGGGAACTCTGGAAACACCATATATTTT. Its translation: CAIGGGNSGNTIYF. The chain couples TRBV10-3 to TRBJ1-3; TRBD1 is a possible D gene (6 bases). Trimming took off 8 bases at V and 0 bases at J, with 11 bases between the two ends. This CDR3 spans 14 amino acids. Germline V lookup: CDR1 ENHRY, CDR2 SYGVKD.

This sequence joins TRBV9 and TRBJ2-7, with a weak D call TRBD1 (6 bases). The germline CDR1 and CDR2 sequences are SGDLS and YYNGEE. This CDR3 spans 15 amino acids. The V end was cut by 0 bases, the J end by 0 bases, with 10 bases between. This CDR3 is CASSVGQGPSYEQYF. Here the CDR3 DNA reads TGTGCCAGCAGCGTAGGTCAGGGGCCCTCCTACGAGCAGTACTTC. The variable domain in full, completed from reference TRBV9 and TRBJ2-7, reads DSGVTQTPKHLITATGQRVTLRCSPRSGDLSVYWYQQSLDQGLQFLIQYYNGEERAKGNILERFSAQQFPDLHSELNLSSLELGDSALYFCASSVGQGPSYEQYFGPGTRLTVT.

The table lists this clone with a count of one. The CDR3 region has the DNA TGTGCCAGCAGCGTGGTTTTTCTAGGGCTAACCTACAATGAGCAGTTCTTC. Encoded protein: CASSVVFLGLTYNEQFF. The chain links TRBV9 to TRBJ2-1; D unclear. This CDR3 spans 17 amino acids. The germline CDR1 and CDR2 sequences are SGDLS and YYNGEE. The V and J ends lost 2 bases and 2 bases respectively, with 17 bases between them.

The chain carries TRBV12-5 and TRBJ2-1; no clear D gene. Germline V lookup: CDR1 LGHNT, CDR2 FRNRAP. V lost 0 bases to trimming and J lost 1 base, with 13 bases between them. The CDR3 covers 17 residues. CDR3 region: CASGLVLSGSSYNEQFF. CDR3 coding DNA: TGTGCTAGTGGTTTGGTACTTTCTGGGTCGTCCTACAATGAGCAGTTCTTC.

The chain has TRBV5-1 and TRBJ1-3; TRBD1 agrees at 8 bases. CDR1 and CDR2 from the germline V gene are SGHRS and YFSETQ. J was trimmed by 3 bases and V by 3 bases; bases with no gene match: 2. The CDR3 covers 14 residues. In nucleotides, the CDR3 is TGCGCCAGCAGCTCTGGACAGGGTGGAAACACCATATATTTT. As protein: CASSSGQGGNTIYF.

The J gene is TRBJ2-1, the V gene TRBV6-6; 8 bases align to TRBD2. Trimming took 0 bases from V and 6 from J; bases not matched to a gene: 4. CDR3 size: 15 residues. Germline-derived CDR1 and CDR2 are MNHNY and SVGAGI (reference sequence). CDR3 residues: CASSYSSGGPNEQFF. Written as DNA, the CDR3 is TGTGCCAGCAGTTACTCGTCGGGAGGGCCCAATGAGCAGTTCTTC.

The J gene is TRBJ2-1, the V gene TRBV7-8, with D hard to call. The CDR3 runs to 16 residues. Germline V gives CDR1 SGHVS, CDR2 FQNEAQ. Deletions cut 1 base from V and 1 base from J, with 11 bases between. CDR3 loop: CASSLEDGNSYNEQFF. The CDR3 nucleotides are TGTGCCAGCAGCTTAGAGGACGGTAATTCCTACAATGAGCAGTTCTTC.

This chain uses TRBV5-4 with TRBJ1-1, with 8 bases fitting TRBD1. Per germline, CDR1 SGHNT and CDR2 YYREEE (reference sequence). The CDR3 runs 13 residues. V gave up 3 bases and J gave up 6 bases; unmatched junction bases: 4. The CDR3 reads CASSWWDRPEAFF. DNA for the CDR3: TGTGCCAGCAGCTGGTGGGACAGGCCTGAAGCTTTCTTT.

This sequence joins TRBV6-6 and TRBJ2-2; D not certain. Trimming left V 4 bases short and J 3 bases short, with 9 bases between. Germline assignment: CDR1 MNHNY and CDR2 SVGAGI (reference sequence). The CDR3 sequence is 14 residues long. The CDR3 sequence is CASSLTVHTGELFF. DNA for the CDR3: TGTGCCAGCAGTTTGACGGTTCACACCGGGGAGCTGTTTTTT.

J is TRBJ2-3 and V is TRBV5-1; D is undetermined. Germline CDR1 SGHRS, CDR2 YFSETQ. The CDR3 has 14 residues. Trimming cost V 4 bases and J 0 bases, with 9 bases left between them. In nucleotides, the CDR3 is TGCGCCAGCAGCGCCGGACCGAGCACAGATACGCAGTATTTT. It encodes CASSAGPSTDTQYF.

This clone was counted a few times. This chain joins TRBV27 and TRBJ1-1, with TRBD1 identical over 8 bases. The germline V gene has CDR1 MNHEY and CDR2 SMNVEV (reference sequence). This CDR3 is 16 amino acids long. Unmatched junction bases numbered 16, after V lost 7 bases and J lost 6 bases. In DNA, the CDR3 is TGTGCCAGCATTATCAGGGGGCCTCGGCTGAGACCTGAAGCTTTCTTT. Amino acids: CASIIRGPRLRPEAFF.

The CDR3 region has the DNA TGCGCCAGCAGCTTGGACGGGGCCCGGCTGAGATCTGAAGCTTTCTTT. This gives the protein CASSLDGARLRSEAFF. The chain employs TRBV5-1 and TRBJ1-1, with D tentatively TRBD1 (5 bases). Germline V gene lookup returns CDR1 SGHRS and CDR2 YFSETQ. The CDR3 contains 16 residues. Trimming took off 0 bases at V and 6 bases at J, with 18 bases between the two ends.

The chain joins TRBV5-8 to TRBJ2-1; weak D call: TRBD1 (5 bases). Deletions cut 4 bases from V and 6 bases from J, with 8 bases between. Germline CDR1 and CDR2: SGHTS and YDEGEE. The CDR3 has 12 amino acids. CDR3 sequence: CASSPRANEQFF. CDR3 bases: TGTGCCAGCAGCCCCAGGGCCAATGAGCAGTTCTTC.